This T cell receptor beta chain was identified during a study of vaccination and CD4 T cells after COVID-19. V lost 2 bases to trimming and J lost 5 bases, with 12 bases between them. There are 14 residues in the CDR3. Germline V CDR1 and CDR2: MNHEY, SVGAGI. With respect to this clonotype: Its matching antigen is unknown.

Specified treatment: roughly 10-day PBMC culture with coronavirus spike peptide pools or control peptides (ViraFEST assay). Using peptide pools, antigen-specific T cells were expanded in ViraFEST before TCRs were sequenced. Sequenced with the Oncomine TCR Beta short-read assay was DNA taken from cultured CD4+ T cells. TCRdb analysed the PCR reads with MiXCR anew, one entry per CDR3 protein. The table records more than 9,000 distinct CDR3 sequences, about a third of them present only once. The receptor comes from a human donor who had recovered from COVID-19. Sequenced input: CD4+ T cells from blood, cultured in vitro. The rearrangement uses TRBV6-5 and TRBJ2-5; D not resolved. The chain's CDR3 is CASSYHTDLETQYF. CDR3 DNA: TGTGCCAGCAGTTACCATACGGACCTCGAGACCCAGTACTTC.